Listed below are T cell receptor beta chains from one sample, sequenced in a study of T cell repertoires in cytomegalovirus infection. Each CDR3 protein gets one entry after TCRdb re-called the reads with MiXCR. The sample yields almost 500,000 distinct CDR3 sequences, 11% seen once. Sample: PBMCs. The receptors shown here come from a human donor in good health (CMV status not recorded). Some clones in this sample may be carry-over from other donors' samples. Each CDR3 is given with its conserved first and last residue. The order of the fields is V gene, J gene, CDR3 protein.

V gene: TRBV7-8; J gene: TRBJ2-7; CDR3 protein: CASSLSPLTGRSYEQYF
V gene: TRBV12-3/TRBV12-4; J gene: TRBJ1-5; CDR3 protein: CASSLALGGIQPQHF
V gene: TRBV6-6; J gene: TRBJ1-4; CDR3 protein: CASSYSNGEKLFF
V gene: TRBV7-2; J gene: TRBJ1-1; CDR3 protein: CASSFRDRGPTDTEAFF
V gene: TRBV6-1; J gene: TRBJ2-7; CDR3 protein: CASSEATGGSYEQYF
V gene: TRBV12-3/TRBV12-4; J gene: TRBJ1-6; CDR3 protein: CASSFQGPLHF
V gene: TRBV10-3; J gene: TRBJ2-7; CDR3 protein: CAISASRDKSSYEQYF
V gene: TRBV5-6; J gene: TRBJ2-1; CDR3 protein: CASVLANRGFHNEQFF
V gene: TRBV15; J gene: TRBJ2-7; CDR3 protein: CATSRDLAHSYEQYF
V gene: TRBV6-5; J gene: TRBJ1-5; CDR3 protein: CASRIGRGVGQPQHF
V gene: TRBV23-1; J gene: TRBJ2-7; CDR3 protein: CASSQSKVDRASIPYEQYF
V gene: TRBV7-2; J gene: TRBJ1-4; CDR3 protein: CASSLGWQAGEKLFF
V gene: TRBV18; J gene: TRBJ2-3; CDR3 protein: CASSPPTFTDTQYF
V gene: TRBV5-1; J gene: TRBJ2-5; CDR3 protein: CASSLVAGVETQYF
V gene: TRBV5-5; J gene: TRBJ2-2; CDR3 protein: CASSLADPWELFF
V gene: TRBV12-3/TRBV12-4; J gene: TRBJ2-1; CDR3 protein: CASTIGTTGNEQFF
V gene: TRBV28; J gene: TRBJ1-2; CDR3 protein: CASTKSMGGYGYTF
V gene: TRBV28; J gene: TRBJ2-7; CDR3 protein: CASSRTVTYEQYF
V gene: TRBV2; J gene: TRBJ2-7; CDR3 protein: CASRASRGSKSYEQYF
V gene: TRBV28; J gene: TRBJ2-1; CDR3 protein: CASSSSGRIAEQFF
V gene: TRBV5-4; J gene: TRBJ1-2; CDR3 protein: CASSPGQINYGYTF
V gene: TRBV6-1; J gene: TRBJ2-2; CDR3 protein: CASSDSYTGELFF
V gene: TRBV12-5; J gene: TRBJ2-5; CDR3 protein: CASGLGQGETQYF
V gene: TRBV10-3; J gene: TRBJ2-2; CDR3 protein: CAISETDRGPNTGELFF
V gene: TRBV7-9; J gene: TRBJ2-1; CDR3 protein: CASSHLGQRGEQFF
V gene: TRBV28; J gene: TRBJ2-2; CDR3 protein: CASSYFFLGQTNTGELFF
V gene: TRBV4-1; J gene: TRBJ1-5; CDR3 protein: CASSLSTRDRVGSQPQHF
V gene: TRBV30; J gene: TRBJ2-7; CDR3 protein: CAWSLDREFEQYF
V gene: TRBV7-9; J gene: TRBJ1-2; CDR3 protein: CASSWGQSLNYGYTF
V gene: TRBV20-1; J gene: TRBJ2-1; CDR3 protein: CSARAPSGSFYNEQFF
V gene: TRBV7-2; J gene: TRBJ1-5; CDR3 protein: CASSLAQGDQRSNQPQHF
V gene: TRBV14; J gene: TRBJ1-4; CDR3 protein: CASSHSTLSTNEKLFF
V gene: TRBV5-6; J gene: TRBJ1-1; CDR3 protein: CASSPPGAGMYTEAFF
V gene: TRBV14; J gene: TRBJ2-7; CDR3 protein: CASSQDRGIGQYF
V gene: TRBV6-1; J gene: TRBJ2-5; CDR3 protein: CASSEVAYRDGLTQYF
V gene: TRBV19; J gene: TRBJ2-6; CDR3 protein: CASSIEGPGSGANVLTF
V gene: TRBV20-1; J gene: TRBJ2-7; CDR3 protein: CSARLAGGQPEYF
V gene: TRBV20-1; J gene: TRBJ1-2; CDR3 protein: CSARDVDLDYGYTF
V gene: TRBV7-9; J gene: TRBJ2-2; CDR3 protein: CASSLAGTTPNTGELFF
V gene: TRBV12-3/TRBV12-4; J gene: TRBJ1-2; CDR3 protein: CASRETGDYGYTF